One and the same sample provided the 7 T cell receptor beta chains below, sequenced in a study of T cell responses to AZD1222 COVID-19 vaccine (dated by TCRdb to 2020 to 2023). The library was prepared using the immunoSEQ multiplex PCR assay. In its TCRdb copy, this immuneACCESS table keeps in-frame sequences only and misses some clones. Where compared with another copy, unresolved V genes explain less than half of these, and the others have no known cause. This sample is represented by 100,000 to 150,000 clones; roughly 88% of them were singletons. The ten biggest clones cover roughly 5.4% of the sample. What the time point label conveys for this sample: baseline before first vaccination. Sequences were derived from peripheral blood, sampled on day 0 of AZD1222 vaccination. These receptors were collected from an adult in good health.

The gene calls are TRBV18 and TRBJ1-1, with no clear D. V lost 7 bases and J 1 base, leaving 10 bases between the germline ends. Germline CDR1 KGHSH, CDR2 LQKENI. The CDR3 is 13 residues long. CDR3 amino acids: CASLKPGNTEAFF. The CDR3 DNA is TGTGCCAGCTTAAAGCCGGGGAACACTGAAGCTTTCTTT. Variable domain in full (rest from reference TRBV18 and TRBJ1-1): NAGVMQNPRHLVRRRGQEARLRCSPMKGHSHVYWYRQLPEEGLKFMVYLQKENIIDESGMPKERFSAEFPKEGPSILRIQQVVRGDSAAYFCASLKPGNTEAFFGQGTRLTVV.

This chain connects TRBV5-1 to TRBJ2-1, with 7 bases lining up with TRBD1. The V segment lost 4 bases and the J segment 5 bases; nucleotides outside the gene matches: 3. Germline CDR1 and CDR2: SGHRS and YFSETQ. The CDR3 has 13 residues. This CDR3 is CASSTGQHNEQFF. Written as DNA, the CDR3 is TGCGCCAGCAGCACGGGACAGCACAATGAGCAGTTCTTC.

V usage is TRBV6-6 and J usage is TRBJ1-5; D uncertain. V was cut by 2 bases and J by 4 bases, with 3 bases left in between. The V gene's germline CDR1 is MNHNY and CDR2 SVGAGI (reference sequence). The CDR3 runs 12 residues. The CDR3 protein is CASSYMNQPQHF. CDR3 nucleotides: TGTGCCAGCAGTTACATGAATCAGCCCCAGCATTTT.

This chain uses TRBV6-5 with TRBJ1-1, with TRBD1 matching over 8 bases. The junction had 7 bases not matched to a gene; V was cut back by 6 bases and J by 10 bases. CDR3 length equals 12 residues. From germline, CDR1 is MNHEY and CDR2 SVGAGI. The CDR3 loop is CASSQTGVGAFF. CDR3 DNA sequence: TGTGCCAGCAGCCAGACAGGGGTCGGAGCTTTCTTT.

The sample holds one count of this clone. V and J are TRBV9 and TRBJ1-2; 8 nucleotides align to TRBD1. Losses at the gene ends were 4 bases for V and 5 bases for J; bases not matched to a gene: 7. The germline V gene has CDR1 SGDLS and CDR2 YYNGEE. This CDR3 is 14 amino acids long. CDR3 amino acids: CASSIGTGWYGYTF. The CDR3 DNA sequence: TGTGCCAGCAGCATCGGGACAGGATGGTATGGCTACACCTTC.

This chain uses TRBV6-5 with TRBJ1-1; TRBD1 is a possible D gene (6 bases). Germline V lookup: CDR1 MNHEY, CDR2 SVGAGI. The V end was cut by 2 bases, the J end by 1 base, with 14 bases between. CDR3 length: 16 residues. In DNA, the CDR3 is TGTGCCAGCAGTTACGGCAGGGGCTTATGGAACACTGAAGCTTTCTTT. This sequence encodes CASSYGRGLWNTEAFF.

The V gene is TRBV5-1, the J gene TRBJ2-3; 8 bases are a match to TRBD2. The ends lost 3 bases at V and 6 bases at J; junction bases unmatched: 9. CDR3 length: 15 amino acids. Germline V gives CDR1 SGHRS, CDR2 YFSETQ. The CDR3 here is CASSSGAGVGDTQYF. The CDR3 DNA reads TGCGCCAGCAGCTCGGGAGCGGGAGTGGGGGATACGCAGTATTTT.